This T cell receptor beta chain is from a study of blood T cells in healthy people across ages. As to this clonotype: The missing conserved phenylalanine or tryptophan at the end of this CDR3 makes a read error likely.

A second PCR, run for 7 to 11 cycles, used a sample-barcoded 5' primer plus a J-beta primer mix. Through a template-switch adaptor with 12 random nucleotides, each cDNA molecule received a tag. TCRdb redid the calling of the 5' RACE reads with MiXCR, one entry per CDR3 protein. The table includes 750,000 to 950,000 distinct CDR3 sequences, about 28% detected once. The CDR3 has 13 amino acids. Germline CDR1 MNHEY, CDR2 SMNVEV (reference sequence). The ends were cut back, 2 bases at V and 1 base at J, with 4 bases in the middle. These same data were also listed under a study on T cells of mothers and their children.

The receptor's source is a woman aged 40 to 50 in good health. Sequenced material: blood. The chain couples TRBV27 to TRBJ2-3; no reliable D call. The DNA of the CDR3 is TGTGCCAGCAGTTTAACCCGCACAGATACGCAGTATTAT. Translating it yields CASSLTRTDTQYY.